What follows are 3 T cell receptor beta chains derived from one specimen sequenced in a study of PD-1 blockade in classical Hodgkin lymphoma. As to time point: cycle 4 day 1 (C4D1), after around six weeks of nivolumab. Each patient relapsed following autologous stem cell transplantation, and prior brentuximab vedotin exposure differed. The repertoire was sequenced with immunoSEQ multiplex PCR; TCRdb's copy has only in-frame clones and lacks some. Of tens of thousands of clones in the sample, around nine tenths were seen once. Source: peripheral blood mononuclear cells (PBMCs), taken before the fourth cycle of nivolumab. Receptors originate from a human donor with classical Hodgkin lymphoma.

This clone was observed a single time. The CDR3 DNA reads TGTGCCAGCAGTGTTTCCTTGTACGAGCAGTACTTC. This codes for CASSVSLYEQYF. The gene calls are TRBV25-1 and TRBJ2-7, with D hard to call. Germline CDR1 MGHDK, CDR2 SYGVNS. V lost 4 bases, J lost 4 bases, and 8 bases lay in between. This CDR3 has 12 amino acids.

This chain joins TRBV29-1 and TRBJ2-1; D is perhaps TRBD1 or TRBD2 (6 bases each). The CDR3 spans 15 residues. CDR1 SQVTM and CDR2 ANQGSEA come from the germline V gene. V was pared by 8 bases and J by 0 bases, with 17 bases between. As DNA, the CDR3 is TGCAGCTCTAGGGGGGACTTAAGCTCCTACAATGAGCAGTTCTTC. Encoded protein: CSSRGDLSSYNEQFF.

The chain couples TRBV27 to TRBJ2-7; 10 bases agree with TRBD2. This CDR3 spans 15 amino acids. Germline V gives CDR1 MNHEY, CDR2 SMNVEV (reference sequence). Trimming cost V 5 bases and J 0 bases; bases outside gene matches: 4. CDR3 protein: CASSLGTSVSYEQYF. The CDR3 nucleotides read TGTGCCAGCAGTCTAGGGACTAGCGTCTCCTACGAGCAGTACTTC.